Detailed here is one T cell receptor beta chain. Its antigen is as yet unknown. The table came from immunoSEQ multiplex PCR; TCRdb's copy has only in-frame clones and leaves some out. The data contain roughly 100,000 clones, less than 95% of them singletons. These data belong to a study of cytomegalovirus exposure and HLA in healthy donors. General study findings and limits: Testing in vitro showed a few CMV-associated chains specific for CMV antigens. As was reported, the classifier diagnosed cytomegalovirus status with high specificity and sensitivity.

Germline-derived CDR1 and CDR2 are ENHRY and SYGVKD. This CDR3 has 13 amino acids. Trimming stripped 5 bases from V and 2 bases from J, with 6 bases between. From the approximately 120-subject validation cohort, which was separate from the roughly 710-subject first cohort, the donors were drawn. The V call is TRBV10-3, the J call TRBJ1-4; D is uncertain. The source of this sequence is a woman between 18 and 30 years old in good health and CMV-seronegative. Input material: PBMCs. The CDR3 sequence is CAISRQTNEKLFF. DNA of the CDR3: TGTGCCATCAGTCGCCAGACTAATGAAAAACTGTTTTTT.